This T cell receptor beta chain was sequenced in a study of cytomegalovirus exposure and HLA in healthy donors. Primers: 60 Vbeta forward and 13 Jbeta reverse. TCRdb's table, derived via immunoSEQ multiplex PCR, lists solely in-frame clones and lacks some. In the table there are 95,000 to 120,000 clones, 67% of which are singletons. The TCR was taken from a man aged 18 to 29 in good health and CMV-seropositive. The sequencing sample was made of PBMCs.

In nucleotides, the CDR3 is TGTGCCAGCACCCAGGGAGGGGGCAATCAGCCCCAGCATTTT. This gives the protein CASTQGGGNQPQHF. The gene calls are TRBV6-1 and TRBJ1-5, with D maybe TRBD1 (5 bases). Per germline, CDR1 MNHNS and CDR2 SASEGT. This CDR3 spans 14 amino acids. The germline V and J ends were trimmed by 7 bases and 2 bases, with 12 bases remaining between them.